The following is a TCR beta chain sequence with its context. The junction differs from germline at one of its ends, possibly a read error. This specimen comes from a study of control samples from healthy donors and cancer patients. Germline assignment: CDR1 MNHNS and CDR2 SASEGT. The CDR3 runs 14 residues. TCRdb's table, derived via immunoSEQ multiplex PCR, lists solely in-frame clones and lacks some. The sample includes roughly 200,000 clones. Sequencing was carried out using blood. V is TRBV6-1 and J is TRBJ2-3, with TRBD1 identical over 8 bases. The sequence came from a woman in her 30s in good health. The CDR3 loop reads CASNEQGGTDTQYF. The CDR3 coding sequence is TGTGCCAGCAATGAACAGGGGGGCACAGATACGCAGTATTTT.